Listed below are T cell receptor beta chains from one sample, sequenced in a study of shared clonotypes between healthy human individuals. Sequencing used immunoSEQ multiplex PCR; TCRdb keeps in-frame clones, though not all of them. The sample has about 330,000 clones, under 80% seen once. Specimen: memory CD4+ T cells sorted from blood. Receptor source: a man aged 25-40 years in good health. CDR3s include the opening cysteine and the closing phenylalanine or tryptophan. Fields, in order: CDR3 length, D gene, clone size, V gene, J gene, CDR3 DNA, CDR3 protein. A D gene is named only where the DNA matches it firmly. A clone size is listed for some rows: how often the clone was seen (once, few, many), or a class if it is expanded.

length: 15; D: NA; size: NA; V: TRBV19; J: TRBJ1-2; DNA: TGTGCCAGTAGTACCTATGAGGGTAACAGGGATGGCTACACCTTC; CDR3: CASSTYEGNRDGYTF
length: 11; D: NA; size: NA; V: TRBV2; J: TRBJ2-4; DNA: TGTGCCAGCAGTGAACAGGGTTCGCAGTACTTC; CDR3: CASSEQGSQYF
length: 14; D: NA; size: NA; V: TRBV5-1; J: TRBJ1-1; DNA: TGCGCCAGCAGCCTGCATGCGGGCGCACTCGAAGCTTTCTTT; CDR3: CASSLHAGALEAFF
length: 16; D: NA; size: few; V: TRBV25-1; J: TRBJ1-1; DNA: TGTGCCAGCAGTGAAGTTGGACCCGGGGCCGACACTGAAGCTTTCTTT; CDR3: CASSEVGPGADTEAFF
length: 16; D: TRBD1; size: NA; V: TRBV28; J: TRBJ2-1; DNA: TGTGCCAGCAGTACTCCGGGACAGGGATCCTACAATGAGCAGTTCTTC; CDR3: CASSTPGQGSYNEQFF
length: 14; D: TRBD1; size: NA; V: TRBV30; J: TRBJ2-7; DNA: TGTGCCTGGAGCGTGGGACAGCCAGCCTACGAGCAGTACTTC; CDR3: CAWSVGQPAYEQYF
length: 13; D: NA; size: NA; V: TRBV30; J: TRBJ2-3; DNA: TGTGCCTGGAGTCGTGGCAACACAGATACGCAGTATTTT; CDR3: CAWSRGNTDTQYF
length: 19; D: TRBD2; size: NA; V: TRBV5-1; J: TRBJ2-1; DNA: TGCGCCAGCAGCTCCCGAGGAGGGACTAGCGGGAGCTCCTACAATGAGCAGTTCTTC; CDR3: CASSSRGGTSGSSYNEQFF
length: 13; D: NA; size: NA; V: TRBV5-1; J: TRBJ1-4; DNA: TGCGCCAGCAGCTTGATGGGACCTGAAAAACTGTTTTTT; CDR3: CASSLMGPEKLFF
length: 13; D: NA; size: NA; V: TRBV11-3; J: TRBJ1-1; DNA: TGTGCCAGCAGCTATAGTGCAGGCACTGAAGCTTTCTTT; CDR3: CASSYSAGTEAFF
length: 15; D: TRBD2; size: NA; V: TRBV6-1; J: TRBJ2-1; DNA: TGTGCCAGCAGTGATGGCGGGAGGGCCTTCAATGAGCAGTTCTTC; CDR3: CASSDGGRAFNEQFF
length: 12; D: NA; size: NA; V: TRBV6-1; J: TRBJ2-4; DNA: TGTGCCAGCAGTAGTTTTGAAAACATTCAGTACTTC; CDR3: CASSSFENIQYF
length: 12; D: NA; size: NA; V: TRBV30; J: TRBJ2-1; DNA: TGTGCCTGGAGCCTCACGGCGAATGAGCAGTTCTTC; CDR3: CAWSLTANEQFF
length: 13; D: NA; size: once; V: TRBV29-1; J: TRBJ2-7; DNA: TGCAGCGTCCAGGGAGGAGGTACCTACGAGCAGTACTTC; CDR3: CSVQGGGTYEQYF
length: 15; D: NA; size: NA; V: TRBV2; J: TRBJ2-7; DNA: TGTGCCAGCATACTCCCGGGACAAGGGACACCCGAGCAGTACTTC; CDR3: CASILPGQGTPEQYF
length: 14; D: TRBD1; size: NA; V: TRBV6-5; J: TRBJ2-7; DNA: TGTGCCAGCAGTTACCACGACAGGGGCTACGAGCAGTACTTC; CDR3: CASSYHDRGYEQYF
length: 14; D: NA; size: once; V: TRBV4-2; J: TRBJ2-5; DNA: TGTGCCAGCGGCTTGGCGGGACGTTTTGAGACCCAGTACTTC; CDR3: CASGLAGRFETQYF
length: 13; D: NA; size: few; V: TRBV30; J: TRBJ2-2; DNA: TGTGCCTGGAGTGTACTATGGAGCGGGGAGCTGTTTTTT; CDR3: CAWSVLWSGELFF
length: 12; D: TRBD1; size: NA; V: TRBV10-3; J: TRBJ1-2; DNA: TGTGCCATCAGGGGACAGGGAGATGGCTACACCTTC; CDR3: CAIRGQGDGYTF
length: 15; D: TRBD1; size: few; V: TRBV9; J: TRBJ1-5; DNA: TGTGCCAGCAGCTCGGGACAGGGGAGCAATCAGCCCCAGCATTTT; CDR3: CASSSGQGSNQPQHF
length: 14; D: NA; size: NA; V: TRBV19; J: TRBJ1-5; DNA: TGTGCCAGTAGTGTTCGGGGCTGGAATCAGCCCCAGCATTTT; CDR3: CASSVRGWNQPQHF
length: 14; D: TRBD1; size: NA; V: TRBV10-1; J: TRBJ2-7; DNA: TGCGCCAGCTCCGGACAGGGGAAAACCTACGAGCAGTACTTC; CDR3: CASSGQGKTYEQYF
length: 16; D: TRBD2; size: NA; V: TRBV18; J: TRBJ2-3; DNA: TGTGCCAGCTCACCACCGGCGGGAGGCCTCACAGATACGCAGTATTTT; CDR3: CASSPPAGGLTDTQYF
length: 14; D: NA; size: once; V: TRBV18; J: TRBJ1-5; DNA: TGTGCCAGCTCACCGTCAACGAGGGATCAGCCCCAGCATTTT; CDR3: CASSPSTRDQPQHF
length: 14; D: NA; size: NA; V: TRBV28; J: TRBJ2-5; DNA: TGTGCCAGCAGCACCCCAGTAGGATACGGGACCCAGTACTTC; CDR3: CASSTPVGYGTQYF
length: 14; D: NA; size: NA; V: TRBV7-9; J: TRBJ2-3; DNA: TGTGCCAGCAGCGTTATCCGGAGCACAGATACGCAGTATTTT; CDR3: CASSVIRSTDTQYF
length: 13; D: NA; size: once; V: TRBV11-3; J: TRBJ2-7; DNA: TGTGCCAGCAGCGCCTCGCGCGAGTACGAGCAGTACTTC; CDR3: CASSASREYEQYF
length: 15; D: NA; size: NA; V: TRBV11-2; J: TRBJ2-1; DNA: TGTGCCAGCAGCTTATTGGGTGGGAGAGAGGGTGAGCAGTTCTTC; CDR3: CASSLLGGREGEQFF
length: 16; D: TRBD2; size: NA; V: TRBV5-1; J: TRBJ2-3; DNA: TGCGCCAGCAGCTTGCGAGGACTAGCGGGTGTCGATACGCAGTATTTT; CDR3: CASSLRGLAGVDTQYF
length: 14; D: NA; size: NA; V: TRBV5-1; J: TRBJ1-3; DNA: TGCGCCAGCACCTACGGGGGAGCCGGAAACACCATATATTTT; CDR3: CASTYGGAGNTIYF
length: 10; D: NA; size: NA; V: TRBV20-1; J: TRBJ1-2; DNA: TGCAGTGTTCAAGGCAACGGCTACACCTTC; CDR3: CSVQGNGYTF
length: 13; D: NA; size: few; V: TRBV28; J: TRBJ1-2; DNA: TGTGCCAGCACCTCGGGGGGGGACTATGGCTACACCTTC; CDR3: CASTSGGDYGYTF
length: 14; D: NA; size: NA; V: TRBV7-9; J: TRBJ1-4; DNA: TGTGCCAGCAGCCGGGCGGGGGCTAATGAAAAACTGTTTTTT; CDR3: CASSRAGANEKLFF
length: 13; D: NA; size: NA; V: TRBV28; J: TRBJ2-1; DNA: TGTGCCAGCAGTTTAGGGGGACACAATGAGCAGTTCTTC; CDR3: CASSLGGHNEQFF
length: 17; D: NA; size: NA; V: TRBV18; J: TRBJ2-6; DNA: TGTGCCAGCTCACCATATGTGGTTTACTCTGGGGCCAACGTCCTGACTTTC; CDR3: CASSPYVVYSGANVLTF
length: 13; D: NA; size: NA; V: TRBV7-3; J: TRBJ2-1; DNA: TGTGCCAGCAGCCCTCCGGGACTCAATGAGCAGTTCTTC; CDR3: CASSPPGLNEQFF